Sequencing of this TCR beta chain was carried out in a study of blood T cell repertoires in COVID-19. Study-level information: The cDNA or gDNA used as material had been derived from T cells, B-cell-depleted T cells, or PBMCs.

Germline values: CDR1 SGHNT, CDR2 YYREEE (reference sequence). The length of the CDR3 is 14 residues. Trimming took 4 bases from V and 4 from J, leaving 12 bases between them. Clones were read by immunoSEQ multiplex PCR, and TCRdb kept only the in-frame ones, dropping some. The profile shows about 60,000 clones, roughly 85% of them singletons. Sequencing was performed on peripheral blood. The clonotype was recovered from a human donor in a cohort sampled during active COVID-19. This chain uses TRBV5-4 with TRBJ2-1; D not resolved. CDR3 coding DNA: TGTGCCAGCAGCCTGACGGGTCCTTACAATGAGCAGTTCTTC. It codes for CASSLTGPYNEQFF.